Listed below are T cell receptor beta chains from one sample, sequenced in a study of blood T cell repertoires in COVID-19. Sequenced by immunoSEQ multiplex PCR; TCRdb stores in-frame clones only, minus some. The profile shows under 500,000 clones, 80% to 90% of them singletons. The sample was PBMCs or T cells enriched from blood (not recorded which). All receptors come from a young man who had recovered from COVID-19. Both conserved end residues are part of each CDR3. The D gene is left open where the match is weak. Clone size is shown for a subset of rows, as once, few, many or a class of expanded clone.

TRBJ2-7 - TRBD1 TRBV7-2 TGTGCCAGCAGAACTACGGGACAGGGGAAGTACGAGCAGTACTTC CASRTTGQGKYEQYF
TRBJ2-1 - TRBD1 TRBV9 TGTGCCAGCACCCCCGCAGGGGGCTACAATGAGCAGTTCTTC CASTPAGGYNEQFF
TRBJ2-7 - TRBD1 TRBV15 TGTGCCACCAGCCCCCGGGACAGGAGGGGCGAGCAGTACTTC CATSPRDRRGEQYF
TRBJ1-2 - - TRBV2 TGTGCCAGCAGTGAGGTAAACAGCCCAATCTCGAAGGGCTACACCTTC CASSEVNSPISKGYTF
TRBJ2-7 - TRBD1 TRBV6-5 TGTGCCAGCAGTTACTCTCGGGACAGGGTCCACGAGCAGTACTTC CASSYSRDRVHEQYF
TRBJ2-7 - TRBD1 TRBV7-2 TGTGCCAGCAGCCAATCCGGGACAGTGTACTACGAGCAGTACTTC CASSQSGTVYYEQYF
TRBJ2-3 - TRBD2 TRBV24-1 TGTGCCACCAGTGAACAGACCGGGACTAGCGGCACAGATACGCAGTATTTT CATSEQTGTSGTDTQYF
TRBJ1-2 - - TRBV5-1 TGCGCCAGCAGCTTGGCACAGGGTCGGGATGGCTACACCTTC CASSLAQGRDGYTF
TRBJ2-7 - - TRBV3-1/TRBV3-2 TGTGCCAGCAGCCAACACCTACCTCCCTACGAGCAGTACTTC CASSQHLPPYEQYF
TRBJ2-7 - - TRBV28 TGTGCCAGCAGGTCCGGGGGTGGGGTTATTACCCCCTACGAGCAGTACTTC CASRSGGGVITPYEQYF
TRBJ2-3 - TRBD2 TRBV3-1/TRBV3-2 TGTGCCAGCAGCCAGAGAAGCGGGACCACAGATACGCAGTATTTT CASSQRSGTTDTQYF
TRBJ2-7 - TRBD2 TRBV4-2 TGTGCCAGCAGCCAAGATGGAGGGACTAGCTATTACGAGCAGTACTTC CASSQDGGTSYYEQYF
TRBJ1-5 - TRBD1 TRBV28 TGTGCCAGCTGGCGGACAGGGGGTGGCAATCAGCCCCAGCATTTT CASWRTGGGNQPQHF
TRBJ2-7 - - TRBV7-2 TGTGCCAGCAGCTTAAGTTTCGGGAACGAGCAGTACTTC CASSLSFGNEQYF
TRBJ1-4 once - TRBV5-8 TGTGCCAGCAGCCCGGACACACCAGGACTGTTTTTT CASSPDTPGLFF
TRBJ1-5 - TRBD1 TRBV19 TGTGCCAGTAGTATACCGGGACAGGGGCGTAATCAGCCCCAGCATTTT CASSIPGQGRNQPQHF
TRBJ2-4 - TRBD2 TRBV4-1 TGCGCCAGCAGCCAGGGGACTAGCGGAAACATTCAGTACTTC CASSQGTSGNIQYF
TRBJ2-5 - TRBD2 TRBV5-4 TGTGCCAGCAGCTCACTAGCGGGAGGTAAAGAGACCCAGTACTTC CASSSLAGGKETQYF
TRBJ1-2 - - TRBV29-1 TGCAGCGTTGTTACTCTAACCACCTATGGCTACACCTTC CSVVTLTTYGYTF
TRBJ1-5 - - TRBV18 TGTGCCAGCTCACCAACGAGTGGCAATCAGCCCCAGCATTTT CASSPTSGNQPQHF
TRBJ1-1 - - TRBV10-1 TGCGCCAGCAGTGAGTCAGGGGAAAACACTGAAGCTTTCTTT CASSESGENTEAFF
TRBJ1-2 - - TRBV11-2 TGTGCCAGCAGCTTAGATGTACGGGGAGCTAACTATGGCTACACCTTC CASSLDVRGANYGYTF
TRBJ2-3 - - TRBV30 TGTGCCTGGAGTGTACAGGGAGATACGCAGTATTTT CAWSVQGDTQYF
TRBJ1-1 - - TRBV3-1/TRBV3-2 TGTGCCAGCAGCGCCAGGGGAGCTGAAGCTTTCTTT CASSARGAEAFF
TRBJ1-2 - TRBD1 TRBV2 TGTGCCAGCAGTGAAGCAGGCCTTTTTGGGACAGGGAGAGGCTCGGCCAATGGCTACACCTTC CASSEAGLFGTGRGSANGYTF
TRBJ2-7 - TRBD2 TRBV7-8 TGTGCCAGCAGCTTATTGCGGGGGGCCTACGAGCAGTACTTC CASSLLRGAYEQYF
TRBJ2-3 once TRBD1 TRBV5-4 TGTGCCAGCACCAGGGGGCTACAGGACCCACCACTTGATACGCAGTATTTT CASTRGLQDPPLDTQYF
TRBJ2-5 - - TRBV5-4 TGTGCCAGCAGCTTTACGGGAGTATCTGAGACCCAGTACTTC CASSFTGVSETQYF
TRBJ1-6 - TRBD1 TRBV27 TGTGCCAGCAGTTCGGACAGGGCGAATTCACCCCTCCACTTT CASSSDRANSPLHF
TRBJ1-5 - - TRBV6-5 TGTGCCAGCAGTTTCCAGCAGCCCCAGCATTTT CASSFQQPQHF
TRBJ1-1 - - TRBV3-1/TRBV3-2 TGTGCCAGCAGCCCCGGAGGAGTGGTGAACACTGAAGCTTTCTTT CASSPGGVVNTEAFF
TRBJ1-5 - - TRBV30 TGTGCCTGGAAGGGCGGGGGCAATCAGCCCCAGCATTTT CAWKGGGNQPQHF
TRBJ2-5 - - TRBV11-2 TGTGCCAGCAGCTCCAGAGGGTGGAGTGGGGAGACCCAGTACTTC CASSSRGWSGETQYF
TRBJ1-1 - - TRBV5-6 TGTGCCAGCAGCTTGGCGGCAGGGAGGGTGAACACTGAAGCTTTCTTT CASSLAAGRVNTEAFF
TRBJ2-7 - TRBD1 TRBV28 TGTGCCAGCAGTTTGGGACAGTTATACGAGCAGTACTTC CASSLGQLYEQYF
TRBJ1-4 - TRBD1 TRBV7-9 TGTGCCAGCAGCTTACAAGGGGGCGCTTGGGAAAAACTGTTTTTT CASSLQGGAWEKLFF
TRBJ2-1 - TRBD2 TRBV3-1/TRBV3-2 TGTGCCAGCAGCCAGTATAGCGGGACTTCCTACAATGAGCAGTTCTTC CASSQYSGTSYNEQFF
TRBJ2-5 - - TRBV18 TGTGCCAGCTCACCACCGGCCCAACAAGAGACCCAGTACTTC CASSPPAQQETQYF
TRBJ2-7 few - TRBV7-8 TGTGCCAGCAGCTTATCCGCGTCGGGGGACTGGGCCTACGAGCAGTACTTC CASSLSASGDWAYEQYF
TRBJ2-7 - - TRBV20-1 TGCAGTGCCCACAGGAACTACGAGCAGTACTTC CSAHRNYEQYF
TRBJ2-5 - - TRBV7-7 TGTGCCAGCAGCTTAGGAACAGGGCAAGAGACCCAGTACTTC CASSLGTGQETQYF
TRBJ2-7 - TRBD1 TRBV3-1/TRBV3-2 TGTGCCAGCAGCCAAGACCGGGACAGGGGAACCTACGAGCAGTACTTC CASSQDRDRGTYEQYF
TRBJ2-7 - TRBD2 TRBV19 TGTGCCAGTAGTAGGACTAGCGGGAGTATGTACAACGAGCAGTACTTC CASSRTSGSMYNEQYF
TRBJ1-1 - - TRBV3-1/TRBV3-2 TGTGCCAGCAGCCAAGGGTCGGGGAACACTGAAGCTTTCTTT CASSQGSGNTEAFF
TRBJ1-5 - - TRBV25-1 TGTGCCAGCAGTGAAGGGAATGGGCCTCTGGGGGGGAATCAGCCCCAGCATTTT CASSEGNGPLGGNQPQHF
TRBJ1-6 - - TRBV12-3/TRBV12-4 TGTGCCAGCGACAAAACCGGGGATTCACCCCTCCACTTT CASDKTGDSPLHF
TRBJ1-1 - - TRBV10-2 TGCGCCAGCAGGACACAATTGAACACTGAAGCTTTCTTT CASRTQLNTEAFF
TRBJ1-5 many - TRBV5-1 TGCGCCAGCAGCCCCACGACTTCGGATCAGCCCCAGCATTTT CASSPTTSDQPQHF
TRBJ2-7 - - TRBV4-2 TGTGCCAGCAGCCAAGCTCTAACTTACGAGCAGTACTTC CASSQALTYEQYF
TRBJ1-2 - TRBD1 TRBV6-5 TGTGCCAGCAGTCTGCGGGACAGGGGCCCCTATGGCTACACCTTC CASSLRDRGPYGYTF